This T cell receptor (beta chain) was captured by sequencing in a study of T-cell memory formation after mild COVID-19. As for the study in general: TCR clusters showed largely donor specificity. Study outcomes and limitations: Memory cells collected pre-infection included some clones that later responded, suggesting cross-reactive memory joined. The SARS-CoV-2 specificity of second-wave clones reaching peak at day 37 remained unverified.

5'RACE primed at constant segments yielded TCR alpha and TCR beta cDNA libraries bearing sample barcodes and UMIs. One entry per CDR3 protein, called by TCRdb with MiXCR from the 5' RACE reads. The data hold about 210,000 distinct CDR3 sequences, with 10% observed a single time. The germline gives CDR1 MNHEY, CDR2 SVGEGT. The CDR3 sequence is 14 residues long. V lost 5 bases and J 2 bases, leaving 9 bases between the germline ends. This clonotype was seen a few times. Its specificity is unknown. The receptor was isolated from a young man who had mild COVID-19 (a few samples of this study predate the infection). Cell type and time point are not known. The sequencing sample was made of PBMCs or a T cell subset sorted from them (not recorded which). V is TRBV6-2 or TRBV6-3 and J is TRBJ2-2, with D perhaps matching TRBD1 (5 bases). The CDR3 reads CASSVQVNTGELFF. In DNA, the CDR3 is TGTGCCAGCAGTGTACAGGTTAACACCGGGGAGCTGTTTTTT.